The 7 T cell receptor beta chains below all came from one sample that was sequenced in a study of blood T cell repertoires in COVID-19. Profiling relied on immunoSEQ multiplex PCR, and the TCRdb table lists in-frame clones only, not all of them. Here the sample spans under 250,000 clones, 80% being singletons. The sequenced sample was peripheral blood. The receptors were gathered from a woman between 70 and 85 years old with acute or convalescent COVID-19.

J is TRBJ1-2 and V is TRBV7-2, with 7 bases that match TRBD1. The CDR3 sequence is 12 residues long. After removal of 5 bases from V and 6 bases from J, the junction contained 3 bases not matched to a gene. Germline V gene data show CDR1 as SGHTA and CDR2 as FQGNSA. The CDR3 DNA reads as TGTGCCAGCAGCCGCCAGGGGGATGGCTACACCTTC. This encodes CASSRQGDGYTF.

This chain links TRBV6-5 with TRBJ1-5; D possibly corresponds to TRBD1 (5 bases). The CDR3 contains 14 residues. Germline V gene sequence: CDR1 MNHEY, CDR2 SVGAGI. The V end lost 0 bases, the J end lost 9 bases, and 12 bases lay between the germline ends. The DNA of the CDR3 is TGTGCCAGCAGTTACTCTTCAGGGTCAAGGCCCCAGCATTTT. Protein sequence: CASSYSSGSRPQHF.

V gene TRBV12-5 combines with J gene TRBJ2-5, with TRBD1 matching 9 bases. With 6 bases clipped from V and 1 base from J, the junction kept 12 bases outside the gene matches. The CDR3 loop spans 17 amino acids. Per the germline V gene, CDR1 is LGHNT and CDR2 is FRNRAP. In nucleotides, the CDR3 is TGTGCTAGTGGCCCGAATCCGGGACAGGGAGCCCAAGAGACCCAGTACTTC. As protein: CASGPNPGQGAQETQYF.

The count of this clone is one. The chain joins TRBV5-1 to TRBJ1-4; 9 bases are shared with TRBD1. V gave up 6 bases and J gave up 8 bases; unmatched junction bases: 8. Germline CDR1 and CDR2: SGHRS and YFSETQ. This CDR3 is built from 14 residues. CDR3 sequence: CASTTGQGEEKLFF. The CDR3 nucleotides read TGCGCCAGCACCACGGGACAGGGAGAAGAAAAACTGTTTTTT.

The table lists this clone with a few counts. In nucleotides, the CDR3 is TGTGCCAGCAGTGAATATATAGGGGAAGTGAATTCACCCCTCCACTTT. Encoded protein: CASSEYIGEVNSPLHF. The gene calls are TRBV25-1 and TRBJ1-6, with D possibly matching TRBD1 (5 bases). The germline gives CDR1 MGHDK, CDR2 SYGVNS. Trimming took off 0 bases at V and 7 bases at J, with 13 bases between the two ends. The CDR3 loop spans 16 amino acids.

The V and J genes are TRBV6-5 and TRBJ1-1, with D possibly TRBD1 on 6 matching bases. There are 13 residues in the CDR3. The germline CDR1 and CDR2 sequences are MNHEY and SVGAGI. V gave up 6 bases and J gave up 4 bases, with 12 bases separating them. The CDR3 DNA sequence: TGTGCCAGCAGAGAGACAGGCGTCACTGAAGCTTTCTTT. This translates into CASRETGVTEAFF.

This rearrangement joins TRBV7-2 to TRBJ2-7, with 8 nucleotides matching TRBD2. J gave up 3 bases and V 2 bases, and 9 bases lay outside the gene matches. The CDR3 sequence is 16 residues long. CDR1 is SGHTA and CDR2 is FQGNSA in the germline V gene. Written as DNA, the CDR3 is TGTGCCAGCAGCTTAATGGTGGCGGGGGGTTACTACGAGCAGTACTTC. Its translation: CASSLMVAGGYYEQYF. The whole variable domain, filled in from reference TRBV7-2 and TRBJ2-7, reads GAGVSQSPSNKVTEKGKDVELRCDPISGHTALYWYRQSLGQGLEFLIYFQGNSAPDKSGLPSDRFSAERTGGSVSTLTIQRTQQEDSAVYLCASSLMVAGGYYEQYFGPGTRLTVT.